The 27 T cell receptor beta chains reported below all come from one sample, sequenced in a study of T cell clonotyping in hematopoietic cell transplantation. The protocol was immunoSEQ multiplex PCR, while the TCRdb copy is restricted to in-frame clones and leaves out a portion. The sample has about 14,000 clones; 85% to 90% are singletons. The sample here was PBMCs, taken 100 days after allogeneic stem cell transplant. Receptors were obtained from a male patient in his fifties or sixties who had an allogeneic stem cell transplant from an unrelated donor, so T cells may come from the graft donor. Some clones in this sample may be carry-over from other donors' samples.

This chain connects TRBV5-5 to TRBJ1-1; 9 bases are a match to TRBD1. The CDR3 runs to 14 residues. Germline values: CDR1 SGHKS, CDR2 YYEKEE (reference sequence). With 4 bases clipped from V and 6 bases from J, the junction kept 7 bases outside the gene matches. This CDR3 reads CASSTRQGGAEAFF. For the CDR3, the DNA is TGTGCCAGCAGCACCCGACAGGGGGGCGCTGAAGCTTTCTTT.

CDR3 DNA sequence: TGTGCCAGCAGCGTAAGGGCTCCCTGGGACTCTGGAAACACCATATATTTT. Translation: CASSVRAPWDSGNTIYF. The chain recombines TRBV9 with TRBJ1-3; D is ambiguous. V was shortened by 1 base and J by 0 bases, with 14 bases between the two germline ends. The CDR3 has 17 amino acids. Germline values: CDR1 SGDLS, CDR2 YYNGEE. Supplemented by reference TRBV9 and TRBJ1-3, the full variable domain reads DSGVTQTPKHLITATGQRVTLRCSPRSGDLSVYWYQQSLDQGLQFLIQYYNGEERAKGNILERFSAQQFPDLHSELNLSSLELGDSALYFCASSVRAPWDSGNTIYFGEGSWLTVV.

This rearrangement joins TRBV30 to TRBJ1-1; weak D call: TRBD1 (5 bases). The CDR3 covers 13 residues. Germline CDR1 and CDR2: GTSNPN and SVGIG (reference sequence). Trimming took off 2 bases at V and 6 bases at J, with 13 bases between the two ends. The CDR3 DNA sequence: TGTGCCTGGAGTAAGGGACTGGAAGCTGAAGCTTTCTTT. Its protein product is CAWSKGLEAEAFF.

The chain combines TRBV11-3 with TRBJ1-1; 9 bases map to TRBD1. Per germline, CDR1 SGHNT and CDR2 YENEEA. The CDR3 totals 12 residues. Trimming removed 5 bases from V and 5 bases from J; junction bases left unmatched: 0. CDR3 DNA sequence: TGTGCCAGCAGCGACAGGGGGACTGAAGCTTTCTTT. Translated: CASSDRGTEAFF.

The chain has TRBV6-5 and TRBJ1-4; D gene unclear. The CDR3 covers 15 residues. Germline loops: CDR1 MNHEY, CDR2 SVGAGI. Trimming took 0 bases from V and 3 from J, leaving 8 bases between them. CDR3 sequence (DNA): TGTGCCAGCAGTTACTCGCAACGGCCTAATGAAAAACTGTTTTTT. It codes for CASSYSQRPNEKLFF.

The chain employs TRBV5-1 and TRBJ2-2; D ambiguous. CDR3 length: 13 residues. Looked up from germline, CDR1 is SGHRS and CDR2 is YFSETQ. Trimming cost V 0 bases and J 7 bases, with 7 bases left between them. The CDR3 DNA sequence: TGCGCCAGCAGCTTGGTAGGGATCGGGGAGCTGTTTTTT. Its translation is CASSLVGIGELFF.

This chain connects TRBV11-2 to TRBJ2-1; D remains unclear. The germline V gene has CDR1 SGHAT and CDR2 FQNNGV. The CDR3 totals 14 residues. Between the trimmed V and J ends, which lost 4 bases and 5 bases, there was a span of 12 bases. The CDR3 region is CASSSLRWHNEQFF. The CDR3 DNA is TGTGCCAGCAGCTCGCTCCGGTGGCACAATGAGCAGTTCTTC.

This clone was seen a single time. The chain links TRBV30 to TRBJ2-1; D perhaps matches TRBD1 (5 bases). CDR1 and CDR2 from the germline V gene are GTSNPN and SVGIG (reference sequence). This CDR3 contains 13 residues. The germline V and J ends were trimmed by 1 base and 4 bases, with 8 bases remaining between them. CDR3 in DNA: TGTGCCTGGAGTGCGGACACTTACAATGAGCAGTTCTTC. Amino acids: CAWSADTYNEQFF.

This chain joins TRBV5-4 and TRBJ2-7; D tentatively fits TRBD1 or TRBD2 (5 bases each). Germline assignment: CDR1 SGHNT and CDR2 YYREEE (reference sequence). The CDR3 runs 15 residues. Trimming left V 1 base short and J 4 bases short, with 15 bases between. This CDR3 reads CASSLRGPSSYEQYF. The CDR3 nucleotides are TGTGCCAGCAGCTTGCGGGGCCCCTCTTCTTACGAGCAGTACTTC.

This clone was seen just once. The rearrangement joins TRBV19 to TRBJ1-5; the D gene is possibly TRBD1 (5 bases). V shed 3 bases and J shed 7 bases, with 13 bases lying between them. Germline CDR1 reads LNHDA; CDR2 reads SQIVND (reference sequence). The CDR3 length is 14 residues. Here the CDR3 reads CASSIMGRWQPQHF. The CDR3 region has the DNA TGTGCCAGTAGTATCATGGGGCGGTGGCAGCCCCAGCATTTT. The variable domain in full, completed from reference TRBV19 and TRBJ1-5, reads DGGITQSPKYLFRKEGQNVTLSCEQNLNHDAMYWYRQDPGQGLRLIYYSQIVNDFQKGDIAEGYSVSREKKESFPLTVTSAQKNPTAFYLCASSIMGRWQPQHFGDGTRLSIL.

CDR3 loop: CATDRGAGYNEQFF. The CDR3 DNA reads TGTGCCACCGATAGGGGAGCGGGCTACAATGAGCAGTTCTTC. V and J are TRBV6-1 and TRBJ2-1; a weak D match, TRBD2 (6 bases). The V end was cut by 10 bases, the J end by 3 bases, with 16 bases between. Germline V gene sequence: CDR1 MNHNS, CDR2 SASEGT. The CDR3 totals 14 residues.

The chain recombines TRBV21-1 with TRBJ2-1; the table's D call TRBD2 went unverified against the DNA. TRBV21-1 is a pseudogene locus. The CDR3 runs to 20 residues. The DNA for the CDR3 is TGTGCCAGCAGCAAAGGGGGACCCGGGACTAGCGGGAGGGATAACAATGAGCAGTTCTTC. This translates into CASSKGGPGTSGRDNNEQFF.

This rearrangement joins TRBV5-5 to TRBJ1-3, with 7 bases matching TRBD1. This CDR3 contains 14 residues. Germline trimming cut 4 bases from V and 7 bases from J; bases unmatched to any gene: 8. Germline V gene data show CDR1 as SGHKS and CDR2 as YYEKEE (reference sequence). The CDR3 region has the DNA TGTGCCAGCAGCGCTACAGGGGTGGACAACACCATATATTTT. As protein: CASSATGVDNTIYF.

The gene calls are TRBV7-2 and TRBJ2-7; D gene uncertain. The CDR3 is 13 residues long. V lost 0 bases and J lost 3, with 6 bases in between. CDR1 is SGHTA, CDR2 FQGNSA, per germline. This CDR3 is CASSLAGFYEQYF. The DNA for the CDR3 is TGTGCCAGCAGCTTAGCCGGCTTCTACGAGCAGTACTTC.

This clone was seen a single time. The chain couples TRBV6-4 to TRBJ2-1, with D perhaps TRBD1 or TRBD2 (6 bases each). The length of the CDR3 is 15 residues. V lost 4 bases and J lost 1, with 11 bases in between. Germline-derived CDR1 and CDR2 are MRHNA and SNTAGT. The CDR3 spells CASSAEGGSYNEQFF. The DNA for the CDR3 is TGTGCCAGCAGTGCCGAAGGGGGGTCCTACAATGAGCAGTTCTTC.

The chain links TRBV7-9 to TRBJ1-5; TRBD1 matches 8 bases. Losses at the gene ends were 0 bases for V and 6 bases for J; bases not matched to a gene: 10. The germline V gene has CDR1 SEHNR and CDR2 FQNEAQ (reference sequence). The CDR3 length is 17 residues. In DNA form, the CDR3 reads TGTGCCAGCAGCTTAGCAGGTCCAGGGGGCATAGGTCAGCCCCAGCATTTT. This codes for CASSLAGPGGIGQPQHF.

This clone was seen once. V usage is TRBV5-1 and J usage is TRBJ1-4, with D possibly TRBD1 on 5 matching bases. The CDR3 spans 14 residues. CDR1 and CDR2 from the germline V gene are SGHRS and YFSETQ. The V and J ends lost 1 base and 6 bases respectively, with 10 bases between them. This CDR3 is CASSLTGWDEKLFF. Written as DNA, the CDR3 is TGCGCCAGCAGCTTGACAGGCTGGGATGAAAAACTGTTTTTT.

The chain links TRBV7-3 to TRBJ2-3; 8 bases align to TRBD2. This CDR3 has 16 residues. Germline V lookup: CDR1 SGHTA, CDR2 FQGTGA. The trim removed 2 bases at V and 4 bases at J, leaving 8 bases unmatched. CDR3 in amino acids: CASSLDVGGGSDTQYF. The CDR3 DNA reads TGTGCCAGCAGCTTAGATGTCGGGGGGGGTTCAGATACGCAGTATTTT.

This sequence joins TRBV10-3 and TRBJ2-2; 11 bases align to TRBD1. The CDR3 length is 16 residues. From germline, CDR1 is ENHRY and CDR2 SYGVKD. Trimming cost V 7 bases and J 3 bases; bases outside gene matches: 7. CDR3 sequence (DNA): TGTGCCATCAACACCCGGACAGGGGGCGACACCGGGGAGCTGTTTTTT. As protein: CAINTRTGGDTGELFF.

This chain uses TRBV11-2 with TRBJ2-5; D perhaps matches TRBD1 (6 bases). V was cut by 4 bases and J by 7 bases, with 22 bases left in between. Germline V CDR1 and CDR2: SGHAT, FQNNGV. The CDR3 contains 16 residues. CDR3 coding DNA: TGTGCCAGCAGCTCCAGAAAAGCGACAGGCCCTTGGACCCAGTACTTC. Protein: CASSSRKATGPWTQYF.

The chain joins TRBV7-2 to TRBJ2-1, with D perhaps TRBD2 (6 bases). This CDR3 contains 19 residues. Germline CDR1 and CDR2: SGHTA and FQGNSA. Trimming cost V 1 base and J 0 bases, with 19 bases left between them. Here the CDR3 reads CASSLVLAAYPSSYNEQFF. The CDR3 nucleotides read TGTGCCAGCAGCTTAGTATTAGCGGCCTATCCGAGCTCCTACAATGAGCAGTTCTTC. The complete variable domain, with remaining parts taken from reference TRBV7-2 and TRBJ2-1, reads GAGVSQSPSNKVTEKGKDVELRCDPISGHTALYWYRQSLGQGLEFLIYFQGNSAPDKSGLPSDRFSAERTGGSVSTLTIQRTQQEDSAVYLCASSLVLAAYPSSYNEQFFGPGTRLTVL.

This chain uses TRBV19 with TRBJ2-5, with D perhaps assigned TRBD1 or TRBD2 (5 bases each). The V end was cut by 6 bases, the J end by 0 bases, with 8 bases between. Germline CDR1 reads LNHDA; CDR2 reads SQIVND (reference sequence). The length of the CDR3 is 13 residues. This chain's CDR3 is CASSGTYQETQYF. CDR3 in DNA: TGTGCCAGTAGCGGGACGTACCAAGAGACCCAGTACTTC. Based on the CDR3 plus reference TRBV19 and TRBJ2-5, the full variable domain is DGGITQSPKYLFRKEGQNVTLSCEQNLNHDAMYWYRQDPGQGLRLIYYSQIVNDFQKGDIAEGYSVSREKKESFPLTVTSAQKNPTAFYLCASSGTYQETQYFGPGTRLLVL.

This chain links TRBV7-3 with TRBJ2-3; 9 bases line up with TRBD1. The germline CDR1 and CDR2 sequences are SGHTA and FQGTGA. V shed 5 bases, J shed 4 bases, and the junction held 7 bases outside the gene matches. CDR3 length: 15 amino acids. The chain's CDR3 is CASSPTGGLADTQYF. The CDR3 DNA reads TGTGCCAGCAGCCCAACAGGGGGCTTGGCAGATACGCAGTATTTT.

This clone has only one observation. The chain employs TRBV5-1 and TRBJ2-3, with 7 bases lining up with TRBD2. Germline CDR1 and CDR2: SGHRS and YFSETQ. There are 15 residues in the CDR3. The J segment lost 1 base and the V segment lost 1 base, leaving 3 bases of the junction unmatched. The CDR3 sequence is CASSLKLAGTDTQYF. The CDR3 DNA sequence: TGCGCCAGCAGCTTGAAGCTAGCGGGCACAGATACGCAGTATTTT.

The J gene is TRBJ2-1, the V gene TRBV7-9, with 13 nucleotides matching TRBD2. Germline V gene sequence: CDR1 SEHNR, CDR2 FQNEAQ (reference sequence). Trimming removed 6 bases from V and 6 bases from J; junction bases left unmatched: 5. The CDR3 loop spans 15 amino acids. Written as DNA, the CDR3 is TGTGCCAGCAGTTCGGGACTAGCGGGATTCAATGAGCAGTTCTTC. Translated, it gives CASSSGLAGFNEQFF.

This rearrangement joins TRBV7-6 to TRBJ1-5; D is unclear. There are 15 residues in the CDR3. CDR1 and CDR2 from the germline V gene are SGHVS and FNYEAQ. Trimming shortened V by 1 base and J by 5 bases, and 12 bases separated the two germline ends. The CDR3 DNA is TGTGCCAGCAGCTTAGAAGAAGGTTTCTATCAGCCCCAGCATTTT. Translated, it gives CASSLEEGFYQPQHF.

The rearrangement links TRBV29-1 to TRBJ2-1; tentatively, D is TRBD1 or TRBD2 (5 bases each). Trimming removed 4 bases at V and 5 bases at J, with 27 bases between. The CDR3 contains 18 residues. Germline values: CDR1 SQVTM, CDR2 ANQGSEA. This CDR3 is CSVGWAPITQRGHNEQFF. The CDR3 DNA follows: TGCAGCGTTGGATGGGCCCCAATTACCCAGAGGGGCCACAATGAGCAGTTCTTC.